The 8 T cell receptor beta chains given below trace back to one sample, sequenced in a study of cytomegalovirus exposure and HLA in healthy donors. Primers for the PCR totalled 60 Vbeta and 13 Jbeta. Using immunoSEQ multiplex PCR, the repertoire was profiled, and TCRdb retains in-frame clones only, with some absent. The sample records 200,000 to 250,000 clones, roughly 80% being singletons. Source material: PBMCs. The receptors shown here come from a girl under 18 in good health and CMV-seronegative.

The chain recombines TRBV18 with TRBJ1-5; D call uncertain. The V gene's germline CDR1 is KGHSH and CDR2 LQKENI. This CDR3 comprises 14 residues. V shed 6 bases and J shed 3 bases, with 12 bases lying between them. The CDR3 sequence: CASSFGGINQPQHF. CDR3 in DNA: TGTGCCAGCTCGTTCGGAGGAATCAATCAGCCCCAGCATTTT.

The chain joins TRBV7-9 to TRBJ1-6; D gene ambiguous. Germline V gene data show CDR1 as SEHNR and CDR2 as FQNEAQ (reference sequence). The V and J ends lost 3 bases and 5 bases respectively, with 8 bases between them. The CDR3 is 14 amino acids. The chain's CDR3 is CASSFDTDNSPLHF. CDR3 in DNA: TGTGCCAGCAGCTTCGACACAGATAATTCACCCCTCCACTTT.

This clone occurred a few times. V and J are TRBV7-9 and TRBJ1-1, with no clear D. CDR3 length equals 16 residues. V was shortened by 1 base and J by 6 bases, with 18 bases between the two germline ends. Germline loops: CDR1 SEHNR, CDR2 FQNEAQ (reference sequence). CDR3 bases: TGTGCCAGCAGCTTAGTATTCGCGGCAGGAGGGCCTGAAGCTTTCTTT. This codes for CASSLVFAAGGPEAFF.

The CDR3 loop is CASSTYTGPETQYF. The CDR3 DNA reads as TGTGCCAGCAGCACCTACACAGGGCCCGAGACCCAGTACTTC. The rearrangement uses TRBV4-2 and TRBJ2-5; tentatively, D is TRBD1 (6 bases). V gave up 5 bases and J gave up 5 bases, with 15 bases separating them. The CDR3 runs to 14 residues. Germline V gene data show CDR1 as LGHNA and CDR2 as YNFKEQ.

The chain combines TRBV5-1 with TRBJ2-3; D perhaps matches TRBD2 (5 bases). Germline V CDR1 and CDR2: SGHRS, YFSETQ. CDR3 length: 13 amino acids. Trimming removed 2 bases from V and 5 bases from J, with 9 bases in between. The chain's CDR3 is CASSFTSVDTQYF. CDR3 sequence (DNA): TGCGCCAGCAGCTTTACTAGTGTAGATACGCAGTATTTT.

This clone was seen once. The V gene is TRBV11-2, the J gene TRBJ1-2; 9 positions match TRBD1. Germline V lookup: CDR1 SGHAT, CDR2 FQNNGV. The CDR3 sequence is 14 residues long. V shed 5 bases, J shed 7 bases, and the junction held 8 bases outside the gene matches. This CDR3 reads CASSKAGQGFGYTF. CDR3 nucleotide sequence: TGTGCCAGCAGCAAAGCGGGACAGGGCTTTGGCTACACCTTC.

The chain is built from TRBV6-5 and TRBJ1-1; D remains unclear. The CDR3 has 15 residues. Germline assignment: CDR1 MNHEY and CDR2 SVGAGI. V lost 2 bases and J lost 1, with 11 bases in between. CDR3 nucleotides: TGTGCCAGCAGTTACGCGGGTCGAGGGAACACTGAAGCTTTCTTT. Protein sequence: CASSYAGRGNTEAFF.

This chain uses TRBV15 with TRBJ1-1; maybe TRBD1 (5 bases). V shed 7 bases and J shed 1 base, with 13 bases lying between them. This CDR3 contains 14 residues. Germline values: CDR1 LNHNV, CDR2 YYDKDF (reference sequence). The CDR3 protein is CATIDDSQNTEAFF. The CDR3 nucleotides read TGTGCCACCATCGACGACAGTCAGAACACTGAAGCTTTCTTT.